These 8 T cell receptor beta chains originate from one sample sequenced in a study of post-analysis software for immune sequencing data. Points from the study as a whole: Controls showed lower frequencies than patients for roughly 5 TRBV segments, and TRBV5-6, TRBV5-1 and TRBV20-1 were among these.

Unique molecular identifiers were carried by the TCR beta cDNA libraries. TCRdb re-called the PCR reads with MiXCR, one entry per CDR3 protein. The table lists around 700,000 distinct CDR3 sequences, over 45% of them singletons. No cognate antigen is known for these TCRs. The sample comprised blood. All receptors come from a girl aged 2-9 years with multiple sclerosis.

The chain carries TRBV9 and TRBJ1-2; TRBD1 matches 11 bases. The germline V gene encodes CDR1 SGDLS and CDR2 YYNGEE. The CDR3 runs to 14 residues. V was pared by 3 bases and J by 8 bases, with 6 bases of the junction left unmatched. The CDR3 region is CASSAGQGAAGYTF. The CDR3 DNA is TGTGCCAGCAGCGCCGGACAGGGGGCGGCCGGCTACACCTTC.

The rearrangement uses TRBV21-1 and TRBJ2-3. TRBV21-1 is marked as a pseudogene. The CDR3 is 12 residues long. For the CDR3, the DNA is TGTGCCAGCAGCAAAGTCCTGGATACGCAGTATTTT. Its translation is CASSKVLDTQYF.

The chain employs TRBV10-3 and TRBJ2-1, with D possibly TRBD1 on 5 matching bases. Looked up from germline, CDR1 is ENHRY and CDR2 is SYGVKD. V was pared by 3 bases and J by 6 bases, with 18 bases between. The CDR3 consists of 16 residues. CDR3 amino acids: CAISEGVGPSRNEQFF. The DNA of the CDR3 is TGTGCCATCAGTGAAGGGGTAGGGCCCTCCCGCAATGAGCAGTTCTTC.

The chain couples TRBV6-5 to TRBJ2-7; 7 positions agree with TRBD2. The V gene end was trimmed by 8 bases and the J gene end by 3 bases; junction bases not matched to a gene: 7. Germline CDR1 reads MNHEY; CDR2 reads SVGAGI. CDR3 length: 13 amino acids. DNA of the CDR3: TGTGCCAGCTCGCCGGGGGGAGTCTACGAGCAGTACTTC. Translated: CASSPGGVYEQYF.

The chain employs TRBV2 and TRBJ2-7; 7 nucleotides line up with TRBD1. V lost 5 bases and J lost 0; bases outside the gene matches: 7. CDR1 is SNHLY, CDR2 FYNNEI, per germline. The CDR3 runs 15 residues. The CDR3 DNA reads TGTGCCAGCAGTACCGGGACAGAGAGCTCCTACGAGCAGTACTTC. Protein: CASSTGTESSYEQYF.

The genes are TRBV9 and TRBJ2-1, with D maybe TRBD2 (7 bases). With 3 bases removed from V and 0 bases from J, the gap between germline ends came to 16 bases. The CDR3 totals 17 residues. In germline, CDR1 is SGDLS, CDR2 YYNGEE. The CDR3, as DNA: TGTGCCAGCAGCGCTACAAAGGGGGGGAGCTCCTACAATGAGCAGTTCTTC. As protein: CASSATKGGSSYNEQFF.

The chain couples TRBV14 to TRBJ1-1; the match to TRBD1 covers 8 bases. The CDR3 is 14 residues long. Unmatched junction bases numbered 3, after V lost 6 bases and J lost 0 bases. CDR1 is SGHDN, CDR2 FVKESK, per germline. CDR3 protein: CASRRTGMNTEAFF. The CDR3 DNA is TGTGCCAGCAGACGGACAGGGATGAACACTGAAGCTTTCTTT. The variable domain in full, with the rest retrieved from reference TRBV14 and TRBJ1-1, is EAGVTQFPSHSVIEKGQTVTLRCDPISGHDNLYWYRRVMGKEIKFLLHFVKESKQDESGMPNNRFLAERTGGTYSTLKVQPAELEDSGVYFCASRRTGMNTEAFFGQGTRLTVV.

The gene calls are TRBV2 and TRBJ2-1; perhaps TRBD1 as D (6 bases). The CDR3 is 13 amino acids. The germline V gene has CDR1 SNHLY and CDR2 FYNNEI. Between the trimmed V and J ends, which lost 4 bases and 4 bases, there was a span of 8 bases. The CDR3 loop is CASSVDRYNEQFF. The CDR3 DNA reads TGTGCCAGCAGTGTCGACAGGTACAATGAGCAGTTCTTC. The full variable domain, its missing parts supplied by reference TRBV2 and TRBJ2-1, is EPEVTQTPSHQVTQMGQEVILRCVPISNHLYFYWYRQILGQKVEFLVSFYNNEISEKSEIFDDQFSVERPDGSNFTLKIRSTKLEDSAMYFCASSVDRYNEQFFGPGTRLTVL.